The entry below describes one TCR beta chain. Antigen specificity is unknown. One end of the junction is discordant with germline, which a read error may explain. TCRdb called the 5' RACE reads again in MiXCR, with one record for every CDR3 protein. Here the sample spans fewer than 350,000 distinct CDR3 sequences, about 3.5% being singletons. The CDR3 extends over 14 amino acids. Germline V lookup: CDR1 MNHEY, CDR2 SVGEGT. These data come from a study of T cells after yellow fever vaccination. Background on the study: The authors prepared low-cell-number fractions using SMART-Seq v4 Ultra Low Input. Overall study results and limits: A large majority of primary-vaccination clones showed up again after the booster (roughly 96% CD4, 88% CD8). Of the clonotypes, a small share occurred in both CD4 and CD8 compartments. Though it reached lower strength, the secondary response hit its peak faster, day 5 versus 15.

Source: PBMCs, taken on the day of the yellow fever booster vaccination. The TCR originated in a man between 18 and 35 years old who received the YFV17D yellow fever vaccine. The V and J genes are TRBV6-2 or TRBV6-3 and TRBJ2-4; D is undetermined. The CDR3 coding sequence is TGTGCCAGCAGCCATTCGGGCACCAATAACATTCAGTACTTC. It encodes CASSHSGTNNIQYF.